This TCR beta chain comes out of a study of early T cells in non-severe SARS-CoV-2 infection. TCRdb redid the calling of the 5' RACE reads with MiXCR, one entry per CDR3 protein. Of tens of thousands of distinct CDR3 sequences detected, approximately 5.9% appear once; the ten largest clones hold 3.4%. Trimming cost V 5 bases and J 10 bases, with 20 bases left between them. There are 14 residues in the CDR3. The sample consisted of whole blood, taken at baseline. The chain has TRBV12-3 or TRBV12-4 and TRBJ1-2, with D maybe TRBD1 (6 bases). This TCR derives from an adult who was a healthcare worker with PCR-confirmed SARS-CoV-2 infection or an uninfected control (not recorded which). The CDR3 protein is CASSPSGANTDYTF. DNA for the CDR3: TGTGCCAGCAGTCCCTCAGGGGCGAACACTGACTACACCTTC.